One sample yielded the 21 T cell receptor beta chains listed below, sequenced in a study of long-term antiretroviral therapy in people with HIV. An immunoSEQ assay, version v3.0, was performed at survey level. Some clones are missing from TCRdb's copy, which holds only in-frame ones; the method was immunoSEQ multiplex PCR. The top ten clones hold 7.2% of a sample with about 14,000 clones, around 83% of them seen once. This sample comprised unsorted PBMCs, obtained 0.4 years after starting antiretroviral therapy. Receptors originate from a man aged 30 to 39 with HIV.

This clone was found a few times. This sequence joins TRBV6-5 and TRBJ1-5, with unresolved D. Germline assignment: CDR1 MNHEY and CDR2 SVGAGI. The CDR3 is made up of 14 amino acids. With 4 bases removed from V and 2 bases from J, the gap between germline ends came to 9 bases. The CDR3 region has the DNA TGTGCCAGCAGTTCGTCATTCCGCAATCAGCCCCAGCATTTT. As protein: CASSSSFRNQPQHF.

A few counts support this clone. The chain uses TRBV28 and TRBJ1-4; D may be TRBD1 (6 bases). Germline V lookup: CDR1 MDHEN, CDR2 SYDVKM. This CDR3 comprises 19 residues. The V gene lost 0 bases and the J gene lost 0 bases, with 17 bases spanning the gap. CDR3 sequence reads: CASSLWDLTGTSTNEKLFF. The CDR3, as DNA: TGTGCCAGCAGTTTATGGGACTTAACCGGGACATCAACTAATGAAAAACTGTTTTTT. Supplemented by reference TRBV28 and TRBJ1-4, the full variable domain reads DVKVTQSSRYLVKRTGEKVFLECVQDMDHENMFWYRQDPGLGLRLIYFSYDVKMKEKGDIPEGYSVSREKKERFSLILESASTNQTSMYLCASSLWDLTGTSTNEKLFFGSGTQLSVL.

V is TRBV29-1 and J is TRBJ2-5; D gene ambiguous. This CDR3 region has 12 residues. V was shortened by 3 bases and J by 3 bases, with 8 bases between the two germline ends. CDR1 SQVTM and CDR2 ANQGSEA come from the germline V gene. Written as DNA, the CDR3 is TGCAGCGTTGACGGCAGAGAAGAGACCCAGTACTTC. This encodes CSVDGREETQYF.

V usage is TRBV6-9 and J usage is TRBJ2-1; D not resolved. Trimming cost V 3 bases and J 8 bases, with 5 bases left between them. Germline V lookup: CDR1 MNHGY, CDR2 SVAAGI. This CDR3 contains 11 residues. CDR3 region: CASSYSYEQFF. CDR3 bases: TGTGCCAGCAGTTACTCGTATGAGCAGTTCTTC.

The chain has TRBV4-3 and TRBJ1-2, with 10 bases matching TRBD1. Losses at the gene ends were 0 bases for V and 6 bases for J; bases not matched to a gene: 7. CDR3 length: 16 amino acids. The V gene's germline CDR1 is LGHNA and CDR2 YSLEER. The CDR3 loop is CASSQDTGTGVDGYTF. The CDR3 nucleotides are TGCGCCAGCAGCCAAGACACCGGGACAGGGGTCGATGGCTACACCTTC.

V gene TRBV28 combines with J gene TRBJ1-2; maybe TRBD1 (5 bases). This CDR3 comprises 17 residues. Per the germline V gene, CDR1 is MDHEN and CDR2 is SYDVKM. V gave up 4 bases and J gave up 4 bases, with 22 bases separating them. As DNA, the CDR3 is TGTGCCAGCAGTTCCGCCCTAGGGGCAGGCTTCCCCTATGGCTACACCTTC. It translates to CASSSALGAGFPYGYTF.

The V call is TRBV30, the J call TRBJ1-1; D is ambiguous. V was cut by 0 bases and J by 1 base, with 6 bases left in between. The germline gives CDR1 GTSNPN, CDR2 SVGIG (reference sequence). This CDR3 is built from 13 residues. In DNA, the CDR3 is TGTGCCTGGAGTGTAACAGCGAACACTGAAGCTTTCTTT. Translation gives CAWSVTANTEAFF.

This chain uses TRBV10-1 with TRBJ2-5; 8 nucleotides agree with TRBD2. V lost 5 bases and J lost 0; bases outside the gene matches: 11. Germline V gene data show CDR1 as WNHNN and CDR2 as SYGVQD (reference sequence). The CDR3 is made up of 17 amino acids. DNA for the CDR3: TGCGCCAGCAGTCCGGGGGATAGCGGGACCAACCAAGAGACCCAGTACTTC. Residues: CASSPGDSGTNQETQYF.

The chain links TRBV4-2 to TRBJ2-3; 8 bases align to TRBD2. Trimming at V came to 4 bases and at J to 5 bases, leaving 8 bases not matched to a gene. Per germline, CDR1 LGHNA and CDR2 YNFKEQ. The length of the CDR3 is 15 residues. The CDR3 sequence: CASSPGGLIGDTQYF. CDR3 in DNA: TGTGCCAGCAGCCCGGGAGGGTTAATAGGAGATACGCAGTATTTT.

This chain links TRBV6-6 with TRBJ2-4; tentative D call: TRBD2 (7 bases). The length of the CDR3 is 14 residues. The germline V and J ends were trimmed by 6 bases and 8 bases, with 17 bases remaining between them. Germline V gives CDR1 MNHNY, CDR2 SVGAGI (reference sequence). The CDR3 spells CASRWGGASDIQYF. The CDR3 bases are TGTGCCAGCAGGTGGGGGGGGGCATCTGACATTCAGTACTTC.

V is TRBV28 and J is TRBJ2-7, with 7 bases matching TRBD2. Trimming removed 11 bases from V and 5 bases from J; junction bases left unmatched: 15. The CDR3 covers 14 residues. The germline V gene has CDR1 MDHEN and CDR2 SYDVKM. CDR3 in amino acids: CASFGVGGPNEQYF. Written as DNA, the CDR3 is TGTGCCTCCTTCGGGGTGGGAGGGCCCAACGAGCAGTACTTC.

The chain couples TRBV13 to TRBJ2-1, with 12 bases fitting TRBD2. The CDR3 has 17 residues. The germline V gene encodes CDR1 PRHDT and CDR2 FYEKMQ (reference sequence). V was clipped by 4 bases and J by 2 bases; unmatched bases: 6. The CDR3 protein is CASSSPSSGGAYNEQFF. The CDR3 region has the DNA TGTGCCAGCAGCTCACCTTCTAGCGGGGGGGCCTACAATGAGCAGTTCTTC.

This clone has a single count. This sequence joins TRBV9 and TRBJ1-2; the D gene is possibly TRBD1 (6 bases). CDR1 SGDLS and CDR2 YYNGEE come from the germline V gene. Trimming pared 2 bases from V and 0 bases from J, leaving 8 bases between. The CDR3 is made up of 14 amino acids. CDR3 sequence (DNA): TGTGCCAGCAGCGTGGACAGTTCTAACTATGGCTACACCTTC. Translation gives CASSVDSSNYGYTF.

The chain recombines TRBV6-5 with TRBJ2-5; D call uncertain. The CDR3 is 14 residues long. The germline V gene encodes CDR1 MNHEY and CDR2 SVGAGI. V was trimmed by 7 bases and J by 2 bases, leaving 14 bases between them. CDR3 protein: CASTTLAAQETQYF. The CDR3 DNA follows: TGTGCCAGCACCACCCTTGCGGCTCAAGAGACCCAGTACTTC.

The chain is built from TRBV4-2 and TRBJ1-3; 10 bases are a match to TRBD1. Germline-derived CDR1 and CDR2 are LGHNA and YNFKEQ. The CDR3 length is 15 residues. Trimming cost V 4 bases and J 8 bases; bases outside gene matches: 8. CDR3 protein: CASSRASDRGDTIYF. The CDR3 nucleotides are TGTGCCAGCAGCCGAGCATCGGACAGGGGGGACACCATATATTTT.

The chain carries TRBV6-7 and TRBJ1-6; maybe TRBD1 (5 bases). TRBV6-7 is annotated as an ORF whose role is uncertain. The germline V and J ends were trimmed by 0 bases and 2 bases, with 14 bases remaining between them. This CDR3 has 18 amino acids. DNA for the CDR3: TGTGCCAGCAGTTACTCATGGGGGGAGTTAACCTATAATTCACCCCTCCACTTT. Residues: CASSYSWGELTYNSPLHF.

V usage is TRBV4-3 and J usage is TRBJ2-2; 11 bases align to TRBD2. This CDR3 comprises 19 residues. V trimming: 3 bases; J trimming: 0 bases; junction bases outside the gene matches: 9. Per the germline V gene, CDR1 is LGHNA and CDR2 is YSLEER. Here the CDR3 DNA reads TGCGCCAGCAGCCACTGGGGGTGGACTAGCGGGCCGAACACCGGGGAGCTGTTTTTT. Encoded protein: CASSHWGWTSGPNTGELFF.

V gene TRBV9 combines with J gene TRBJ2-2; 9 bases fit TRBD2. The CDR3 runs 15 residues. With 4 bases clipped from V and 5 bases from J, the junction kept 6 bases outside the gene matches. Germline V gene data show CDR1 as SGDLS and CDR2 as YYNGEE. The CDR3 reads CASSLASGATGELFF. The DNA for the CDR3 is TGTGCCAGCAGCCTCGCTAGCGGGGCTACCGGGGAGCTGTTTTTT.

This chain links TRBV28 with TRBJ2-3, with a tentative D call TRBD2 (6 bases). This CDR3 contains 16 residues. The germline V gene has CDR1 MDHEN and CDR2 SYDVKM. With 4 bases removed from V and 0 bases from J, the gap between germline ends came to 14 bases. The CDR3 DNA follows: TGTGCCAGCAGTTCCCGGAAGGCGGGGAGCACAGATACGCAGTATTTT. This encodes CASSSRKAGSTDTQYF.

This clone was seen a few times. CDR3 loop: CASSESPFTFGPLHF. CDR3 in DNA: TGTGCCAGCAGTGAATCCCCCTTTACCTTTGGACCCCTCCACTTT. The chain has TRBV25-1 and TRBJ1-6; D gene uncertain. V was shortened by 1 base and J by 12 bases, with 16 bases between the two germline ends. The CDR3 sequence is 15 residues long. CDR1 and CDR2 (germline): MGHDK, SYGVNS.

The chain employs TRBV4-3 and TRBJ2-7; 7 nucleotides line up with TRBD2. V was clipped by 1 base and J by 5 bases; unmatched bases: 8. Germline-derived CDR1 and CDR2 are LGHNA and YSLEER. The CDR3 is made up of 15 amino acids. CDR3 loop: CASSQGEGGTHEQYF. In DNA, the CDR3 is TGCGCCAGCAGCCAAGGGGAGGGTGGGACCCACGAGCAGTACTTC.